This TCR beta chain was profiled in a study of post-analysis software for immune sequencing data. Study findings and constraints: Controls significantly exceeded multiple sclerosis patients in normalized Chao1 diversity. Samples sharing a preparation batch grouped tightly together when assessed by F measure. A few TRBV segments appeared more often in patients than in controls, and TRBV5-6, TRBV5-1 and TRBV20-1 were among these.

Unique molecular identifiers were built into the TCR beta cDNA libraries. TCRdb recomputed calls from the PCR reads with MiXCR, one row per CDR3 protein. The sample consists of roughly 540,000 distinct CDR3 sequences, roughly 34% of them appearing once. In the case of this clonotype: The antigen remains undetermined.

The CDR3 loop spans 17 amino acids. With 0 bases clipped from V and 6 bases from J, the junction kept 9 bases outside the gene matches. Germline V CDR1 and CDR2: DFQATT, SNEGSKA (reference sequence). The sample comprised blood. The chain is built from TRBV20-1 and TRBJ2-1, with 12 bases fitting TRBD2. The source of this sequence is a girl under 18 with multiple sclerosis. CDR3 amino acids: CSARDPGLAGGTNEQFF. CDR3 bases: TGCAGTGCTAGAGATCCCGGGCTAGCGGGGGGGACCAATGAGCAGTTCTTC.